The 28 T cell receptor beta chains given below trace back to one sample, sequenced in a study of cytomegalovirus exposure and HLA in healthy donors. The PCR had 60 Vbeta and 13 Jbeta primers. Sequencing used immunoSEQ multiplex PCR; TCRdb keeps in-frame clones, though not all of them. Of over 130,000 clones in the sample, more than 75% were seen once. The sequencing sample was made of PBMCs. The receptors shown here come from a man aged 45-65 years in good health and CMV-seronegative.

The V call is TRBV7-8, the J call TRBJ1-4, with D hard to call. CDR3 size: 15 residues. V was trimmed by 1 base and J by 7 bases, leaving 13 bases between them. CDR1 is SGHVS, CDR2 FQNEAQ, per germline. CDR3: CASSLEVEGSEKLFF. CDR3 DNA: TGTGCCAGCAGCTTAGAGGTCGAAGGGAGTGAAAAACTGTTTTTT.

The V gene is TRBV29-1, the J gene TRBJ1-2, with D uncertain. Per the germline V gene, CDR1 is SQVTM and CDR2 is ANQGSEA. The CDR3 runs to 12 residues. The germline V and J ends were trimmed by 5 bases and 2 bases, with 9 bases remaining between them. CDR3 coding DNA: TGCAGCGTTTGGCACGCAAACTATGGCTACACCTTC. It translates to CSVWHANYGYTF. The whole variable domain, remainder taken from reference TRBV29-1 and TRBJ1-2, is SAVISQKPSRDICQRGTSLTIQCQVDSQVTMMFWYRQQPGQSLTLIATANQGSEATYESGFVIDKFPISRPNLTFSTLTVSNMSPEDSSIYLCSVWHANYGYTFGSGTRLTVV.

J is TRBJ1-1 and V is TRBV6-6; D is perhaps TRBD1 (5 bases). Trimming removed 5 bases at V and 4 bases at J, with 11 bases between. The CDR3 is 13 residues long. Germline CDR1 MNHNY, CDR2 SVGAGI (reference sequence). The CDR3 bases are TGTGCCAGCAGTCCATCAGGGCTCACTGAAGCTTTCTTT. Translation: CASSPSGLTEAFF.

This chain connects TRBV11-2 to TRBJ2-3; no reliable D call. V was trimmed by 5 bases and J by 2 bases, leaving 2 bases between them. Germline CDR1 reads SGHAT; CDR2 reads FQNNGV. The CDR3 spans 11 residues. The CDR3 is CASSLTDTQYF. The CDR3 DNA follows: TGTGCCAGCAGCCTCACAGATACGCAGTATTTT. The variable domain in full, completed from reference TRBV11-2 and TRBJ2-3, reads EAGVAQSPRYKIIEKRQSVAFWCNPISGHATLYWYQQILGQGPKLLIQFQNNGVVDDSQLPKDRFSAERLKGVDSTLKIQPAKLEDSAVYLCASSLTDTQYFGPGTRLTVL.

The table lists this clone with a count of one. The chain uses TRBV19 and TRBJ2-7, with D tentatively TRBD1 (6 bases). Trimming shortened V by 0 bases and J by 7 bases, and 10 bases separated the two germline ends. This CDR3 has 13 residues. CDR1 is LNHDA, CDR2 SQIVND, per germline (reference sequence). For the CDR3, the DNA is TGTGCCAGTAGTATAGAGGCACAGGGAGAGCAGTACTTC. Its protein is CASSIEAQGEQYF.

V is TRBV18 and J is TRBJ2-1; 9 bases are a match to TRBD2. Germline lookup yields CDR1 KGHSH and CDR2 LQKENI. Trimming at V came to 3 bases and at J to 8 bases, leaving 11 bases not matched to a gene. The CDR3 length is 16 residues. The CDR3 coding sequence is TGTGCCAGCTCACCTGCGGCGGGAGGGGTAAATGATGAGCAGTTCTTC. It translates to CASSPAAGGVNDEQFF.

The chain combines TRBV5-1 with TRBJ2-3, with TRBD2 matching over 12 bases. Trimming at V came to 3 bases and at J to 0 bases, leaving 14 bases not matched to a gene. The germline gives CDR1 SGHRS, CDR2 YFSETQ. The CDR3 is 20 residues long. CDR3 DNA sequence: TGCGCCAGCAGCTCGGGCGTGACTAGCGGGAGCGGCGGTAGCACAGATACGCAGTATTTT. Translated: CASSSGVTSGSGGSTDTQYF.

V and J are TRBV28 and TRBJ1-2; 11 positions agree with TRBD1. Losses at the gene ends were 7 bases for V and 5 bases for J; bases not matched to a gene: 15. The V gene's germline CDR1 is MDHEN and CDR2 SYDVKM. The CDR3 has 17 amino acids. The CDR3, as DNA: TGTGCCAGCACCCTCCGGAGGACAGGGGGCGTAGAATATGGCTACACCTTC. Protein product: CASTLRRTGGVEYGYTF.

Remarks on this clone: Germline and junction disagree at one end, which may indicate a read error. V and J are TRBV5-1 and TRBJ2-7; 7 nucleotides match TRBD1. CDR3 size: 12 residues. Germline values: CDR1 SGHRS, CDR2 YFSETQ. The CDR3 spells CASSWDRDSRIF. CDR3 in DNA: TGCGCCAGCAGCTGGGACCGGGACAGTCGGATCTTC.

In this sample, this clone turned up once. The chain combines TRBV7-8 with TRBJ2-7; TRBD1 matches 9 bases. Germline V gene sequence: CDR1 SGHVS, CDR2 FQNEAQ. CDR3 length equals 17 residues. Trimming cost V 0 bases and J 4 bases; bases outside gene matches: 10. CDR3 DNA: TGTGCCAGCAGCTTAGCGCTATCCCGGACAGGGGCATACGAGCAGTACTTC. As protein: CASSLALSRTGAYEQYF.

The chain is built from TRBV27 and TRBJ2-7; 7 bases align to TRBD2. Germline CDR1 and CDR2: MNHEY and SMNVEV (reference sequence). This CDR3 has 13 amino acids. The V segment lost 5 bases and the J segment 6 bases; nucleotides outside the gene matches: 7. CDR3 nucleotide sequence: TGTGCCAGCAGTCCCGGGGCGGGGGTCGAGCAGTACTTC. Translation gives CASSPGAGVEQYF.

The rearrangement links TRBV11-3 to TRBJ2-2, with D perhaps TRBD1 (6 bases). The CDR3 extends over 14 amino acids. The V gene lost 6 bases and the J gene lost 3 bases, with 11 bases spanning the gap. Germline CDR1 is SGHNT and CDR2 is YENEEA. CDR3 region: CASSYRVDTGELFF. In nucleotides, the CDR3 is TGTGCCAGCAGTTACAGGGTCGACACCGGGGAGCTGTTTTTT.

The chain combines TRBV9 with TRBJ2-7; D may be TRBD1 (5 bases). Germline loops: CDR1 SGDLS, CDR2 YYNGEE. Trimming took off 3 bases at V and 4 bases at J, with 11 bases between the two ends. The CDR3 contains 13 residues. The CDR3 sequence is CASSGPDRYEQYF. In DNA, the CDR3 is TGTGCCAGCAGCGGGCCCGACAGATACGAGCAGTACTTC.

V usage is TRBV6-7 and J usage is TRBJ1-2; D remains ambiguous. TRBV6-7 is an open reading frame whose function is uncertain. The CDR3 has 17 amino acids. V was cut by 5 bases and J by 1 base, with 20 bases left in between. CDR3 protein: CASSLGLIPPINYGYTF. The DNA of the CDR3 is TGTGCCAGCAGTCTAGGACTCATCCCCCCGATTAACTATGGCTACACCTTC.

V and J are TRBV5-5 and TRBJ2-2, with D possibly matching TRBD2 (6 bases). V lost 1 base, J lost 2 bases, and 9 bases lay in between. Germline CDR1 reads SGHKS; CDR2 reads YYEKEE (reference sequence). The CDR3 has 15 amino acids. The CDR3 nucleotides read TGTGCCAGCAGCTTGAGGGACTCTAACACCGGGGAGCTGTTTTTT. It encodes CASSLRDSNTGELFF.

V gene TRBV15 combines with J gene TRBJ1-5; perhaps TRBD1 as D (5 bases). The CDR3 runs to 19 residues. V lost 1 base and J 0 bases, leaving 19 bases between the germline ends. The germline gives CDR1 LNHNV, CDR2 YYDKDF (reference sequence). The CDR3 sequence: CATSRGVYTGENSNQPQHF. CDR3 nucleotide sequence: TGTGCCACCAGCAGAGGGGTATACACAGGCGAGAATAGCAATCAGCCCCAGCATTTT.

This sequence joins TRBV28 and TRBJ1-6; 12 bases fit TRBD1. CDR3 size: 19 residues. CDR1 is MDHEN, CDR2 SYDVKM, per germline. V lost 5 bases and J lost 0; bases outside the gene matches: 8. The CDR3 DNA follows: TGTGCCAGCAGTCCGGGACAGGGGGCTCCCAGCTCCTATAATTCACCCCTCCACTTT. It is translated as CASSPGQGAPSSYNSPLHF.

This chain connects TRBV12-5 to TRBJ2-1; D perhaps matches TRBD2 (6 bases). Deletions cut 6 bases from V and 3 bases from J, with 18 bases between. CDR1 LGHNT and CDR2 FRNRAP come from the germline V gene. The CDR3 sequence is 16 residues long. The CDR3 protein is CASGPAGGTNYNEQFF. The CDR3 DNA follows: TGTGCTAGTGGCCCCGCAGGAGGGACGAACTACAATGAGCAGTTCTTC. Supplemented by reference TRBV12-5 and TRBJ2-1, the full variable domain reads DARVTQTPRHKVTEMGQEVTMRCQPILGHNTVFWYRQTMMQGLELLAYFRNRAPLDDSGMPKDRFSAEMPDATLATLKIQPSEPRDSAVYFCASGPAGGTNYNEQFFGPGTRLTVL.

CDR3: CASSLASGESGANVLTF. The CDR3 nucleotides read TGTGCCAGCAGCTTAGCCAGCGGTGAATCTGGGGCCAACGTCCTGACTTTC. The V gene is TRBV7-6, the J gene TRBJ2-6, with D possibly matching TRBD2 (5 bases). The V gene lost 0 bases and the J gene lost 1 base, with 10 bases spanning the gap. Germline V gene lookup returns CDR1 SGHVS and CDR2 FNYEAQ. The CDR3 consists of 17 residues.

The rearrangement joins TRBV5-6 to TRBJ2-2; no reliable D call. V shed 3 bases and J shed 0 bases, with 12 bases lying between them. Germline CDR1 is SGHDT and CDR2 is YYEEEE. The CDR3 is 16 amino acids. The chain's CDR3 is CASSSLSLTNTGELFF. Written as DNA, the CDR3 is TGTGCCAGCAGCTCCCTAAGCTTGACGAACACCGGGGAGCTGTTTTTT.

This chain connects TRBV10-1 to TRBJ2-2; 9 positions agree with TRBD1. Germline V lookup: CDR1 WNHNN, CDR2 SYGVQD (reference sequence). The CDR3 is made up of 20 amino acids. V lost 3 bases to trimming and J lost 4 bases; unmatched junction nucleotides: 18. The CDR3: CASSEWKWDREFFGTGELFF. The CDR3 nucleotides are TGCGCCAGCAGTGAATGGAAATGGGACAGGGAGTTTTTCGGCACCGGGGAGCTGTTTTTT.

The chain couples TRBV11-3 to TRBJ2-3; 13 bases align to TRBD2. V dropped 4 bases and J dropped 4; count of bases not matched to a gene: 5. This CDR3 contains 16 residues. Germline V CDR1 and CDR2: SGHNT, YENEEA. The CDR3 reads CASSSGTSGRADTQYF. The CDR3 DNA sequence: TGTGCCAGCAGCTCCGGAACTAGCGGGAGGGCAGATACGCAGTATTTT. The whole variable domain, remainder taken from reference TRBV11-3 and TRBJ2-3, is EAGVVQSPRYKIIEKKQPVAFWCNPISGHNTLYWYLQNLGQGPELLIRYENEEAVDDSQLPKDRFSAERLKGVDSTLKIQPAELGDSAVYLCASSSGTSGRADTQYFGPGTRLTVL.

The chain's CDR3 is CASSQVWIAGVGANIQYF. The CDR3, as DNA: TGCGCCAGCAGCCAAGTCTGGATAGCGGGGGTGGGGGCGAACATTCAGTACTTC. The J gene is TRBJ2-4, the V gene TRBV4-1; TRBD2 matches 9 bases. V trimming: 1 base; J trimming: 7 bases; junction bases outside the gene matches: 14. Germline CDR1 MGHRA, CDR2 YSYEKL. The CDR3 length is 18 residues.

The chain carries TRBV27 and TRBJ2-5; 10 bases agree with TRBD2. J was trimmed by 4 bases and V by 6 bases; bases with no gene match: 5. Germline V gene lookup returns CDR1 MNHEY and CDR2 SMNVEV (reference sequence). The CDR3 sequence is 14 residues long. In nucleotides, the CDR3 is TGTGCCAGCAGACTAGCGGGGTCCCCAGAGACCCAGTACTTC. This codes for CASRLAGSPETQYF.

The rearrangement links TRBV9 to TRBJ1-4; D is unresolved. The CDR3 is 15 residues long. Between the trimmed V and J ends, which lost 0 bases and 0 bases, there was a span of 6 bases. Per germline, CDR1 SGDLS and CDR2 YYNGEE. The CDR3 spells CASSVGQATNEKLFF. CDR3 DNA sequence: TGTGCCAGCAGCGTAGGGCAGGCAACTAATGAAAAACTGTTTTTT.

The CDR3 bases are TGTGCCAGCAGCCCCTATACTTCTTACGAGCAGTACTTC. This gives the protein CASSPYTSYEQYF. This chain links TRBV7-2 with TRBJ2-7; D unresolved. The CDR3 spans 13 residues. V shed 5 bases and J shed 4 bases, with 12 bases lying between them. The V gene's germline CDR1 is SGHTA and CDR2 FQGNSA.

The V and J genes are TRBV7-9 and TRBJ1-1; tentatively, D is TRBD1 (6 bases). CDR1 is SEHNR, CDR2 FQNEAQ, per germline (reference sequence). The CDR3 consists of 15 residues. Trimming took off 8 bases at V and 6 bases at J, with 22 bases between the two ends. CDR3: CASWDTMSEFAEAFF. Here the CDR3 DNA reads TGTGCCAGCTGGGACACAATGAGCGAGTTCGCTGAAGCTTTCTTT. Based on the CDR3 plus reference TRBV7-9 and TRBJ1-1, the full variable domain is DTGVSQNPRHKITKRGQNVTFRCDPISEHNRLYWYRQTLGQGPEFLTYFQNEAQLEKSRLLSDRFSAERPKGSFSTLEIQRTEQGDSAMYLCASWDTMSEFAEAFFGQGTRLTVV.

This clone appeared a few times. The V gene is TRBV6-1, the J gene TRBJ1-1; D is possibly TRBD1 (5 bases). Germline V lookup: CDR1 MNHNS, CDR2 SASEGT. V lost 3 bases and J 0 bases, leaving 17 bases between the germline ends. The length of the CDR3 is 17 residues. The CDR3 loop is CASSETVRLSMNTEAFF. The CDR3 coding sequence is TGTGCCAGCAGTGAGACAGTCAGGCTGTCCATGAACACTGAAGCTTTCTTT.